This T cell receptor beta chain was found in a study of Tregs in tolerant kidney transplant recipients. The CDR3 runs 17 residues. The germline CDR1 and CDR2 sequences are SGHTA and FQGTGA. The V gene lost 2 bases and the J gene lost 9 bases, with 20 bases spanning the gap. Study-wide findings and caveats: Activated donor B cell expansion appeared to reveal the most relevant donor-specific TCRbeta repertoire.

The repertoire was sequenced with immunoSEQ multiplex PCR; TCRdb's copy has only in-frame clones and lacks some. There are about 4,800 clones in the sample; around 40% occur only once, and around 6% lies in the top ten. This clone has just a few counts. As yet, its antigen is unknown. The sequenced sample was CD8+ T cells from blood cultured with allogeneic cells. The V gene is TRBV7-3, the J gene TRBJ1-6, with D maybe TRBD1 (6 bases). The sequence was obtained from a human donor in good health. This chain's CDR3 is CASSLALEDSPISPLHF. In DNA form, the CDR3 reads TGTGCCAGCAGCTTAGCCCTAGAGGACAGCCCAATTTCACCCCTCCACTTT.